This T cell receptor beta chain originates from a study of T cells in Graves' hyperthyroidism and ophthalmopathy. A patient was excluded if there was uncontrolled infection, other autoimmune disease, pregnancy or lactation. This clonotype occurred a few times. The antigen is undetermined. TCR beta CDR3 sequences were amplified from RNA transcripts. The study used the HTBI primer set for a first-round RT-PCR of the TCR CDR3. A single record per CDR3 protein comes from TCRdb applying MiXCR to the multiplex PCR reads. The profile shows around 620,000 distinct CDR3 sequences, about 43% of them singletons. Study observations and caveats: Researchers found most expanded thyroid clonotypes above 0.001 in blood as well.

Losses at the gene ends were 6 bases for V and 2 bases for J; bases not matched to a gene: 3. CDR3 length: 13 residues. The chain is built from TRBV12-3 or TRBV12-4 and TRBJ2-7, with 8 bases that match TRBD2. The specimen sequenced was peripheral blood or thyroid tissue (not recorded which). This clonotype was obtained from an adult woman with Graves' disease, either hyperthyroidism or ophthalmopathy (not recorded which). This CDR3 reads CASRTSGTYEQYF. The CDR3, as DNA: TGTGCCAGCAGAACTAGCGGTACCTACGAGCAGTACTTC.